This TCR beta chain was documented in a study of early stage breast cancer tumors. Study-level findings and limits: Most shared enriched TCRB sequences were commonly generated ones.

J lost 7 bases, V lost 3 bases, and 6 bases had no gene match. Germline-derived CDR1 and CDR2 are SNHLY and FYNNEI. The CDR3 consists of 14 residues. On this clone: As yet, its antigen is unknown.

Produced via immunoSEQ multiplex PCR; TCRdb's table is partial and in-frame only. The sample holds roughly 34,000 clones, approximately 69% seen once. This TCR was recovered from a person aged 55 to 75 with breast cancer. The gene calls are TRBV2 and TRBJ1-2; TRBD1 aligns across 9 bases. Sequenced input: blood. This chain's CDR3 is CASSEIGDRAGYTF. The CDR3 DNA sequence: TGTGCCAGCAGTGAGATCGGGGACAGGGCTGGCTACACCTTC.